One and the same sample provided the 32 T cell receptor beta chains below, sequenced in a study of response to subunit inactivated influenza vaccine. TCRdb reanalysed the RT-PCR reads using MiXCR and keeps one entry per CDR3 protein. The sample includes 550,000 to 800,000 distinct CDR3 sequences, 15% to 18% seen only once; the top ten take around 10%. Source: PBMCs from blood, taken approximately 13 days after vaccination. The receptors originated from a man in his forties or fifties who received an inactivated influenza vaccine.

This clonotype was seen repeatedly, ten times or more. The chain carries TRBV9 and TRBJ2-7; no reliable D call. Looked up from germline, CDR1 is SGDLS and CDR2 is YYNGEE. The V end was cut by 3 bases, the J end by 9 bases, with 13 bases between. This CDR3 is 12 amino acids long. This CDR3 reads CASSGSESRQYF. The CDR3 DNA sequence: TGTGCCAGCAGCGGATCCGAGTCCAGGCAGTACTTC.

The chain employs TRBV10-3 and TRBJ1-5; 9 nucleotides agree with TRBD1. From germline, CDR1 is ENHRY and CDR2 SYGVKD. The CDR3 has 13 amino acids. V lost 5 bases to trimming and J lost 5 bases; unmatched junction nucleotides: 1. CDR3: CAISRQGDQPQHF. Written as DNA, the CDR3 is TGTGCCATCAGTAGACAGGGGGATCAGCCCCAGCATTTT.

In this sample, this clonotype turned up a few times. The chain recombines TRBV29-1 with TRBJ2-3; D gene unclear. V was cut by 4 bases and J by 0 bases, with 11 bases left in between. Germline CDR1 and CDR2: SQVTM and ANQGSEA. The CDR3 spans 14 residues. The DNA for the CDR3 is TGCAGCGTTGTATCAGAGCCGAGCACAGATACGCAGTATTTT. This translates into CSVVSEPSTDTQYF.

This clonotype appeared a few times. The chain recombines TRBV7-6 with TRBJ1-2; D is perhaps TRBD1 (5 bases). CDR1 and CDR2 from the germline V gene are SGHVS and FNYEAQ. Trimming stripped 8 bases from V and 2 bases from J, with 9 bases between. This CDR3 comprises 12 residues. The CDR3 loop is CASAGGNYGYTF. The CDR3 bases are TGTGCCAGCGCTGGGGGGAACTATGGCTACACCTTC.

The V gene is TRBV6-2 or TRBV6-3, the J gene TRBJ2-7, with TRBD1 matching over 10 bases. Germline V gene sequence: CDR1 MNHEY, CDR2 SVGEGT. This CDR3 spans 15 amino acids. With V trimmed by 2 bases and J by 3 bases, 4 bases remained unmatched. The chain's CDR3 is CASSYATGGVYEQYF. CDR3 coding DNA: TGTGCCAGCAGTTACGCGACAGGGGGCGTCTACGAGCAGTACTTC.

This clonotype has just a few counts. The chain links TRBV24-1 to TRBJ2-3; TRBD2 might be the D (6 bases). The CDR3 consists of 16 residues. Germline CDR1 is KGHDR and CDR2 is SFDVKD. V lost 2 bases, J lost 0 bases, and 11 bases lay in between. The CDR3: CATSDSSATSTDTQYF. The CDR3 DNA reads TGTGCCACCAGTGATTCTAGCGCGACTAGCACAGATACGCAGTATTTT.

This clonotype was detected ten times or more. The chain uses TRBV4-2 and TRBJ1-4; tentative D call: TRBD1 (5 bases). The V gene's germline CDR1 is LGHNA and CDR2 YNFKEQ. The CDR3 spans 16 residues. V was clipped by 1 base and J by 4 bases, with 13 bases between them. The CDR3 loop reads CASSQVVGRSNEKLFF. Written as DNA, the CDR3 is TGTGCCAGCAGCCAAGTTGTGGGGCGGAGTAATGAAAAACTGTTTTTT.

In the case of this clonotype: The junction departs from germline at one end; a sequencing error may be responsible. The chain has TRBV12-3 or TRBV12-4 and TRBJ2-3; D is perhaps TRBD1 (6 bases). This CDR3 has 13 residues. CDR3 in DNA: TGTGCCAGCAGTCAGGGGTCTGGAGATACGCAGTGTTTT. Translating it yields CASSQGSGDTQCF.

The rearrangement joins TRBV27 to TRBJ1-1; possible D gene TRBD1, 5 bases. V dropped 6 bases and J dropped 6 bases, with 17 bases sitting between them. In germline, CDR1 is MNHEY, CDR2 SMNVEV (reference sequence). The CDR3 is 14 residues long. The CDR3 region is CASRIRRVGAEAFF. Written as DNA, the CDR3 is TGTGCCAGCAGGATCCGGAGGGTGGGGGCTGAAGCTTTCTTT.

Only a few counts were recorded for this clonotype. The chain employs TRBV9 and TRBJ2-5, with TRBD2 matching 8 bases. V lost 0 bases, J lost 2 bases, and 3 bases stayed unmatched. This CDR3 is built from 15 residues. Germline V CDR1 and CDR2: SGDLS, YYNGEE. The CDR3 loop reads CASSVAGLVQETQYF. The CDR3 nucleotides are TGTGCCAGCAGCGTAGCGGGACTAGTACAAGAGACCCAGTACTTC.

CDR3 sequence: CASSQGYGTGGEYGYTF. DNA for the CDR3: TGCGCCAGCAGCCAAGGCTACGGGACAGGGGGAGAGTATGGCTACACCTTC. The rearrangement links TRBV4-3 to TRBJ1-2, with 11 bases matching TRBD1. The CDR3 spans 17 residues. V dropped 1 base and J dropped 5; count of bases not matched to a gene: 9. The V gene's germline CDR1 is LGHNA and CDR2 YSLEER.

This clonotype has only a few counts. The gene calls are TRBV11-2 and TRBJ2-1, with a tentative D call TRBD2 (5 bases). The V gene's germline CDR1 is SGHAT and CDR2 FQNNGV. Between the trimmed V and J ends, which lost 4 bases and 2 bases, there was a span of 15 bases. The length of the CDR3 is 16 residues. CDR3 protein: CASSSSYGKTYNEQFF. For the CDR3, the DNA is TGTGCCAGCAGCTCCTCGTACGGGAAGACCTACAATGAGCAGTTCTTC.

CDR3 DNA: TGTGCCAGCAGGTCCACCGCTAGCACAGATACGCAGTATTTT. Translating it yields CASRSTASTDTQYF. The genes are TRBV27 and TRBJ2-3, with unresolved D. Trimming took off 6 bases at V and 0 bases at J, with 10 bases between the two ends. This CDR3 region has 14 residues. Germline V gene data show CDR1 as MNHEY and CDR2 as SMNVEV (reference sequence).

The chain joins TRBV29-1 to TRBJ2-5; D is unclear. Germline CDR1 reads SQVTM; CDR2 reads ANQGSEA. With 0 bases removed from V and 2 bases from J, the gap between germline ends came to 4 bases. This CDR3 has 12 residues. The CDR3 reads CSVEDHQETQYF. For the CDR3, the DNA is TGCAGCGTTGAAGATCATCAAGAGACCCAGTACTTC.

Only a few counts were recorded for this clonotype. V gene TRBV7-9 combines with J gene TRBJ1-2; D is ambiguous. The CDR3 length is 12 residues. Germline assignment: CDR1 SEHNR and CDR2 FQNEAQ (reference sequence). The ends were cut back, 2 bases at V and 7 bases at J, with 8 bases in the middle. CDR3 residues: CASSLNYLGYTF. CDR3 DNA sequence: TGTGCCAGCAGCTTAAATTATCTTGGCTACACCTTC.

This rearrangement joins TRBV20-1 to TRBJ2-7, with D possibly matching TRBD2 (6 bases). The CDR3 has 12 amino acids. Germline assignment: CDR1 DFQATT and CDR2 SNEGSKA (reference sequence). V was trimmed by 4 bases and J by 7 bases, leaving 14 bases between them. For the CDR3, the DNA is TGCAGTGCTATGCGGGGTTCGAGGGAGCAGTACTTC. Translated, it gives CSAMRGSREQYF.

This clonotype was found a few times. The genes are TRBV12-3 or TRBV12-4 and TRBJ2-4, with unresolved D. The length of the CDR3 is 15 residues. The germline V and J ends were trimmed by 5 bases and 4 bases, with 15 bases remaining between them. CDR3 coding DNA: TGTGCCAGCAGTCCTCAGGATCTGCCAAAAAACATTCAGTACTTC. This codes for CASSPQDLPKNIQYF.

This clonotype has just a few counts. The chain links TRBV28 to TRBJ2-5, with no clear D. The germline V gene has CDR1 MDHEN and CDR2 SYDVKM. V lost 5 bases and J 5 bases, leaving 18 bases between the germline ends. The CDR3 is 15 amino acids. The CDR3 spells CASSVTGLPRETQYF. The CDR3 DNA reads TGTGCCAGCAGTGTTACCGGCCTCCCCCGGGAGACCCAGTACTTC.

Comment on this clonotype: This could be a read error, since a much larger clone is one nucleotide away. V and J are TRBV7-8 and TRBJ2-1; D not resolved. CDR1 is SGHVS and CDR2 is FQNEAQ in the germline V gene. Trimming took 1 base from V and 5 from J, leaving 3 bases between them. There are 12 residues in the CDR3. As DNA, the CDR3 is TGTGCCAGCAGCTTAGAGGACAATGAGCAGTTCTTC. The encoded protein is CASSLEDNEQFF.

At least ten counts were recorded for this clonotype. J is TRBJ2-7 and V is TRBV6-5; 8 bases are shared with TRBD1. The CDR3 has 18 residues. Per the germline V gene, CDR1 is MNHEY and CDR2 is SVGAGI. V lost 0 bases and J lost 1; bases outside the gene matches: 11. This chain's CDR3 is CASSYSGGQGLFSYEQYF. In nucleotides, the CDR3 is TGTGCCAGCAGTTACTCGGGAGGACAGGGCTTGTTTTCCTACGAGCAGTACTTC.

This chain uses TRBV4-2 with TRBJ2-7; TRBD1 might be the D (5 bases). Per germline, CDR1 LGHNA and CDR2 YNFKEQ. V shed 4 bases and J shed 4 bases, with 23 bases lying between them. The CDR3 length is 17 residues. The CDR3 sequence: CASSPNGQAKTGYEQYF. CDR3 DNA sequence: TGTGCCAGCAGCCCTAACGGACAAGCTAAAACCGGGTACGAGCAGTACTTC.

This clonotype was observed a few times. The V gene is TRBV7-8, the J gene TRBJ2-1; D not resolved. The length of the CDR3 is 15 residues. Germline V gene lookup returns CDR1 SGHVS and CDR2 FQNEAQ. V was pared by 5 bases and J by 1 base, with 12 bases between. DNA for the CDR3: TGTGCCAGCAGCCCCCCAAGGGTTTCCTACAATGAGCAGTTCTTC. This codes for CASSPPRVSYNEQFF.

This clonotype was observed at least ten times. V and J are TRBV29-1 and TRBJ2-1, with D perhaps matching TRBD2 (5 bases). Germline loops: CDR1 SQVTM, CDR2 ANQGSEA. V lost 5 bases, J lost 8 bases, and 7 bases lay in between. The CDR3 has 10 amino acids. In DNA form, the CDR3 reads TGCAGCGTTCACGGGGATGAGCAGTTCTTC. Translated, it gives CSVHGDEQFF.

This chain links TRBV14 with TRBJ2-7; 9 bases align to TRBD1. CDR3 length equals 14 residues. Germline CDR1 and CDR2: SGHDN and FVKESK. The junction had 8 bases not matched to a gene; V was cut back by 6 bases and J by 5 bases. This CDR3 is CASSRDRVTHEQYF. CDR3 sequence (DNA): TGTGCCAGCAGTCGGGACAGGGTGACCCACGAGCAGTACTTC. Filled out from reference TRBV14 and TRBJ2-7, the complete variable domain reads EAGVTQFPSHSVIEKGQTVTLRCDPISGHDNLYWYRRVMGKEIKFLLHFVKESKQDESGMPNNRFLAERTGGTYSTLKVQPAELEDSGVYFCASSRDRVTHEQYFGPGTRLTVT.

V and J are TRBV10-3 and TRBJ2-1, with a tentative D call TRBD2 (6 bases). Trimming shortened V by 0 bases and J by 2 bases, and 23 bases separated the two germline ends. Looked up from germline, CDR1 is ENHRY and CDR2 is SYGVKD. This CDR3 spans 20 amino acids. CDR3 in amino acids: CAISESKEGGMGFAYNEQFF. As DNA, the CDR3 is TGTGCCATCAGTGAGTCGAAGGAGGGCGGGATGGGATTCGCCTACAATGAGCAGTTCTTC.

This clonotype was counted between two and nine times. V gene TRBV20-1 combines with J gene TRBJ2-1; 9 bases map to TRBD2. In germline, CDR1 is DFQATT, CDR2 SNEGSKA (reference sequence). The CDR3 extends over 15 amino acids. V lost 6 bases, J lost 6 bases, and 12 bases stayed unmatched. The CDR3 DNA reads as TGCAGTGCCGGACGCAGCGGGAGGTCTTCCAATGAGCAGTTCTTC. It specifies CSAGRSGRSSNEQFF.

The genes are TRBV4-3 and TRBJ2-1; possible D gene TRBD2, 5 bases. V dropped 1 base and J dropped 4 bases, with 17 bases sitting between them. The CDR3 loop spans 17 amino acids. The germline CDR1 and CDR2 sequences are LGHNA and YSLEER. The CDR3 loop reads CASSQVVSSGGYNEQFF. CDR3 bases: TGCGCCAGCAGCCAAGTAGTCTCCAGCGGTGGTTACAATGAGCAGTTCTTC.

This clonotype showed up just a few times. V usage is TRBV12-3 or TRBV12-4 and J usage is TRBJ2-7; no definite D call. The CDR3 runs to 13 residues. Trimming removed 5 bases from V and 9 bases from J, with 17 bases in between. CDR3 sequence reads: CASSQGSTELQYF. The CDR3 coding sequence is TGTGCCAGCAGTCAAGGGTCAACGGAATTGCAGTACTTC.

This clonotype came up a few times. This chain uses TRBV3-1 with TRBJ2-1; TRBD2 agrees at 11 bases. With 4 bases clipped from V and 7 bases from J, the junction kept 3 bases outside the gene matches. In germline, CDR1 is LGHDT, CDR2 YNNKEL (reference sequence). CDR3 size: 14 residues. The chain's CDR3 is CASSPRTSGNEQFF. The CDR3 DNA sequence: TGTGCCAGCAGCCCGCGGACTAGCGGGAATGAGCAGTTCTTC.

At least ten counts were recorded for this clonotype. The chain is built from TRBV28 and TRBJ2-1; D call uncertain. V lost 1 base and J 0 bases, leaving 4 bases between the germline ends. This CDR3 is 14 amino acids long. Germline-derived CDR1 and CDR2 are MDHEN and SYDVKM. CDR3 in DNA: TGTGCCAGCAGTTTATTCAGCTCCTACAATGAGCAGTTCTTC. Protein sequence: CASSLFSSYNEQFF. The variable domain in full, with the rest retrieved from reference TRBV28 and TRBJ2-1, is DVKVTQSSRYLVKRTGEKVFLECVQDMDHENMFWYRQDPGLGLRLIYFSYDVKMKEKGDIPEGYSVSREKKERFSLILESASTNQTSMYLCASSLFSSYNEQFFGPGTRLTVL.

This clonotype has a single count. The rearrangement joins TRBV2 to TRBJ2-3, with 9 nucleotides matching TRBD1. This CDR3 region has 15 residues. CDR1 is SNHLY, CDR2 FYNNEI, per germline. The J segment lost 5 bases and the V segment lost 6 bases, leaving 9 bases of the junction unmatched. CDR3 protein: CASSPGTGLRDTQYF. Here the CDR3 DNA reads TGTGCCAGCAGCCCCGGGACAGGGTTGAGAGATACGCAGTATTTT.

This chain joins TRBV19 and TRBJ2-1; D gene uncertain. Germline CDR1 is LNHDA and CDR2 is SQIVND (reference sequence). This CDR3 has 15 amino acids. Trimming pared 3 bases from V and 1 base from J, leaving 10 bases between. The DNA for the CDR3 is TGTGCCAGTAGTATCTTGGGGAATTCCTACAATGAGCAGTTCTTC. Protein product: CASSILGNSYNEQFF.